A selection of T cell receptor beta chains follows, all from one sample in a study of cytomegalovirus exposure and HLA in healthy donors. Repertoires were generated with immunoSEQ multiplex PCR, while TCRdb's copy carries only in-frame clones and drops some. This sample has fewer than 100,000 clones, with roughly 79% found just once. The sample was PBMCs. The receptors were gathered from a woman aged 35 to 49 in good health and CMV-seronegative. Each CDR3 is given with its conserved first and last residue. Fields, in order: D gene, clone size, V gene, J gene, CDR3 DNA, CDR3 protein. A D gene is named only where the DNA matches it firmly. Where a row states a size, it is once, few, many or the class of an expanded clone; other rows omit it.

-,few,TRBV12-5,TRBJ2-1,TGTGCTAGTGGCGGCTCTTCTAGTAGCGCCTACAATGAGCAGTTCTTC,CASGGSSSSAYNEQFF
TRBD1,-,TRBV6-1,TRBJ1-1,TGTGCCAGCAGAGGGACAGTGAACACTGAAGCTTTCTTT,CASRGTVNTEAFF
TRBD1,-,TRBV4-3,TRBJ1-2,TGCGCCAGCAGCCAGTCCGGGACAGGGACATATGGCTACACCTTC,CASSQSGTGTYGYTF
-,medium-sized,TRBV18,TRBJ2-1,TGTGCCAGCTCACCGGAGACGGTGGGCAATGAGCAGTTCTTC,CASSPETVGNEQFF
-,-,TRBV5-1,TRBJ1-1,TGCGCCAGCAGCTTGTGGGCCTCAGGGAACACTGAAGCTTTCTTT,CASSLWASGNTEAFF
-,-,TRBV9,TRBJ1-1,TGTGCCAGCAGCGCTCCAGAAGGGGCTGAAGCTTTCTTT,CASSAPEGAEAFF
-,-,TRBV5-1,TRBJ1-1,TGCGCCAGCAGCTTGGGATCAGGTATGAACACTGAAGCTTTCTTT,CASSLGSGMNTEAFF
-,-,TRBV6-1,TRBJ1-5,TGTGCCAGCAGTGCCCTAGAGGGAAGCAATCAGCCCCAGCATTTT,CASSALEGSNQPQHF
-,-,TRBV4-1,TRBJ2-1,TGCGCCAGCAGCCAAGCTCCGGGGTCAGAGAATGAGCAGTTCTTC,CASSQAPGSENEQFF
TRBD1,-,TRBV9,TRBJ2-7,TGTGCCAGCAGCGCCAGCTGGACAGGGGGCACCTACGAGCAGTACTTC,CASSASWTGGTYEQYF
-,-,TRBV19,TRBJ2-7,TGTGCCAGTAGTATACGGAGGGACCACGAGCAGTACTTC,CASSIRRDHEQYF
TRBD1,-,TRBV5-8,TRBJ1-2,TGTGCCAGCAGCTTGGGGGACAGCCAAAGCTATGGCTACACCTTC,CASSLGDSQSYGYTF
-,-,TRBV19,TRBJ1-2,TGTGCCAGTAGCGTCTACAGGGTCGACTATGGCTACACCTTC,CASSVYRVDYGYTF
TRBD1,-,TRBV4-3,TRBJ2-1,TGCGCCAGCAGCCAGGCACAGGGTGCAGGGGGCTATGAGCAGTTCTTC,CASSQAQGAGGYEQFF
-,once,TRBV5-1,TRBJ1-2,TGCGCCAGCAGATCCGACAACCTTAACTATGGCTACACCTTC,CASRSDNLNYGYTF
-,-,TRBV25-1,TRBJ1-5,TGTGCCAGCCAGACGGGGAATCAGCCCCAGCATTTT,CASQTGNQPQHF
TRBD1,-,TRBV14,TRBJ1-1,TGTGCCAGCAGCCATACAGGGGGTGAAGCTTTCTTT,CASSHTGGEAFF
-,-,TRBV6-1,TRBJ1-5,TGTGCCAGCAGGGGGAACAGGAATAGCAATCAGCCCCAGCATTTT,CASRGNRNSNQPQHF
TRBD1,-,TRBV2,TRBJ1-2,TGTGCCAGCAGTGAAGGGACAGGACCGTATGGCTACACCTTC,CASSEGTGPYGYTF
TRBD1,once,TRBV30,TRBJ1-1,TGTGCCTGGGGGGACAGGGACTGGACTGAAGCTTTCTTT,CAWGDRDWTEAFF
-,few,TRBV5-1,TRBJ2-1,TGCGCCAGCAGCTTGGCCGGGGGAAGCTCCTACAATGAGCAGTTCTTC,CASSLAGGSSYNEQFF
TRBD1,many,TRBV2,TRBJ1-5,TGTGCCAGCAGTGAAAGTCTGGGACAGGGAAATCAGCCCCAGCATTTT,CASSESLGQGNQPQHF
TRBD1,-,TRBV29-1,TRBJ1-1,TGCAGCGTTGAACCACAGGGGGGTGCCACTGAAGCTTTCTTT,CSVEPQGGATEAFF
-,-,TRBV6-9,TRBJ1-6,TGTGCCAGCAGTTATTCGACGTCGACAGATTATTCACCCCTCCACTTT,CASSYSTSTDYSPLHF
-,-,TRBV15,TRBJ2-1,TGTGCCACCAGCAGAGGGCGGGGTTCCTACAATGAGCAGTTCTTC,CATSRGRGSYNEQFF
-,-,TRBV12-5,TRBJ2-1,TGTGCTAGTGGTTTGGACAGTTTCTATGAGCAGTTCTTC,CASGLDSFYEQFF
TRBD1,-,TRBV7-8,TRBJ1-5,TGTGCCAGCAGCTTAGGTTCGGGACAGGGCCATGAGCCCCAGCATTTT,CASSLGSGQGHEPQHF